What follows is one T cell receptor (beta chain) and its context. This sample stems from a study of cytomegalovirus exposure and HLA in healthy donors. A multiplex PCR was run with 60 Vbeta primers and 13 Jbeta primers. Generated by immunoSEQ multiplex PCR, the TCRdb table keeps only in-frame clones and is missing some. In all, the sample yields 150,000 to 200,000 clones. The CDR3 spans 15 residues. The germline CDR1 and CDR2 sequences are LNHNV and YYDKDF (reference sequence). J lost 2 bases, V lost 6 bases, and 6 bases had no gene match. The V call is TRBV15, the J call TRBJ1-5; 8 bases are shared with TRBD1. This clonotype was obtained from a young man in good health and CMV-seronegative. Sequencing input: PBMCs. Here the CDR3 reads CATRPDRAGNQPQHF. CDR3 bases: TGTGCCACCAGACCGGACAGGGCAGGCAATCAGCCCCAGCATTTT.